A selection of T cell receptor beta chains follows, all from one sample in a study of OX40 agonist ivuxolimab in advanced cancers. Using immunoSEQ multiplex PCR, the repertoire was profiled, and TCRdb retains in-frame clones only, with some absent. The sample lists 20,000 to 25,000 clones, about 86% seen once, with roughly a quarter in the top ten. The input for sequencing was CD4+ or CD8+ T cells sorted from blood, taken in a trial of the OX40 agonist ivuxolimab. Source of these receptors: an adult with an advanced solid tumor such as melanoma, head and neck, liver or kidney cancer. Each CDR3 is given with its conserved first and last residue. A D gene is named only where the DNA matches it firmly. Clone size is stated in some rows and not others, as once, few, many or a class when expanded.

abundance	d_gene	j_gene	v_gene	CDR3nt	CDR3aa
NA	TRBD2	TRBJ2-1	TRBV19	TGTGCCAGTAGTATGGGGACTAGCGGGAGTGTTGAGCAGTTCTTC	CASSMGTSGSVEQFF
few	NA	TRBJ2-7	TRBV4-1	TGCGCCAGCAGCCAAAGATACGAGCAGTACTTC	CASSQRYEQYF
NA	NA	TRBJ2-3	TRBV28	TGTGCCAGCAGGCGGGGGACAGGCCGCACAGATACGCAGTATTTT	CASRRGTGRTDTQYF
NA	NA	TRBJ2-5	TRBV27	TGTGCCAGCAAGGGGGTAGACCAAGAGACCCAGTACTTC	CASKGVDQETQYF
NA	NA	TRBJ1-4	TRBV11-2	TGTGCCAGCAGCTTAGGCGCGGCACCAACTAATGAAAAACTGTTTTTT	CASSLGAAPTNEKLFF
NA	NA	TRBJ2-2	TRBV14	TGTGCCAGCAGCCTGCTGGGGACGATTAACACCGGGGAGCTGTTTTTT	CASSLLGTINTGELFF
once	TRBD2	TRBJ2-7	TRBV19	TGTGCCAGTAGTATAGGGGAGCGGGGGATCTCCTACGAGCAGTACTTC	CASSIGERGISYEQYF
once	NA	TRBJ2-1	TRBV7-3	TGTGCCAGCAGCCCTACAGGGAATGAGCAGTTCTTC	CASSPTGNEQFF
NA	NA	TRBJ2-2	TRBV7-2	TGTGCCAGCAGCTTAGCGTACAGGGAAAAGGGGGCCGGGGAGCTGTTTTTT	CASSLAYREKGAGELFF
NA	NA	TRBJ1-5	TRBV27	TGTGCCAGCAGCAGACCCGTGATGCAATCAGCCCAGCATTTT	CASSRPVMQSAQHF
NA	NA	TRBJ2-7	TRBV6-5	TGTGCCAGCAGTTACCTTCCTGACTACGAGCAGTACTTC	CASSYLPDYEQYF
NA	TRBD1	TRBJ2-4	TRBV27	TGTGCCAGCCGCACAGGGGGCGTAAACATTCAGTACTTC	CASRTGGVNIQYF
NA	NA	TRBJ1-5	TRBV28	TGTGCCAGCCGTCGCGGGCAAGACAGGAGCAATCAGCCCCAGCATTTT	CASRRGQDRSNQPQHF
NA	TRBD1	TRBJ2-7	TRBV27	TGTGCCAGCAGTGGGGACAGCTACGAGCAGTACTTC	CASSGDSYEQYF
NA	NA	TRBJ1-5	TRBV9	TGTGCCAGCAGCATGAGTAGCAATCAGCCCCAGCATTTT	CASSMSSNQPQHF
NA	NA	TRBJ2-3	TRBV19	TGTGCCAGTAGTATAATAGCGTCGGGCACAGATACGCAGTATTTT	CASSIIASGTDTQYF
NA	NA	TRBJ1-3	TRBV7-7	TGTGCCAGCAGCTTAGGCGAGAGCTCTGGAAACACCATATATTTT	CASSLGESSGNTIYF
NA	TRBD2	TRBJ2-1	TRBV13	TGTGCCAGCAGAGGCCTAGCGGGGCCATACAATGAGCAGTTCTTC	CASRGLAGPYNEQFF
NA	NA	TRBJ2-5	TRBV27	TGTGCCAGCAGTACAGACGGGACCCGGGAGACCCAGTACTTC	CASSTDGTRETQYF
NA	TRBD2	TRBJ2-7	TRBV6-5	TGTGCCAGCAGTTACGGAGGACTAGCGGGAGGGAACGAGCAGTACTTC	CASSYGGLAGGNEQYF
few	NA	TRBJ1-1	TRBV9	TGTGCCAGCAGCGTAGGCTCGTCGAACACTGAAGCTTTCTTT	CASSVGSSNTEAFF
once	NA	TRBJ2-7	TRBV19	TGTGCCAGTAGTCTCGACAGTGGGGCCCTCTACGAGCAGTACTTC	CASSLDSGALYEQYF